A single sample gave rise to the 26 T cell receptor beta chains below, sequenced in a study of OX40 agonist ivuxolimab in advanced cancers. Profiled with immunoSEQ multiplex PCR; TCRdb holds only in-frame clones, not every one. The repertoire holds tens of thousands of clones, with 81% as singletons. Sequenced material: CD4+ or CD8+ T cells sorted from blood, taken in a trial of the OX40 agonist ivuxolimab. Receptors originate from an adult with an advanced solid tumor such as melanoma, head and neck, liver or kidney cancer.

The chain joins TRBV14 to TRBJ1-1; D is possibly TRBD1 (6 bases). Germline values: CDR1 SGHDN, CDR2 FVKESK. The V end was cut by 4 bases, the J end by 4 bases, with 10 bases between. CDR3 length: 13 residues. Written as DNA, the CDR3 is TGTGCCAGCAGCCCAGGGGTAAGCACTGAAGCTTTCTTT. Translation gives CASSPGVSTEAFF.

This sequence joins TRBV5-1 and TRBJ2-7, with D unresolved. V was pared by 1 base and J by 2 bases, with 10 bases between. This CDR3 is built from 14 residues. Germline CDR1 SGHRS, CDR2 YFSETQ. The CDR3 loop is CASSLSGKTYEQYF. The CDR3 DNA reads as TGCGCCAGCAGCTTGTCTGGGAAAACCTACGAGCAGTACTTC. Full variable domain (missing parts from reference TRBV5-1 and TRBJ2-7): KAGVTQTPRYLIKTRGQQVTLSCSPISGHRSVSWYQQTPGQGLQFLFEYFSETQRNKGNFPGRFSGRQFSNSRSEMNVSTLELGDSALYLCASSLSGKTYEQYFGPGTRLTVT.

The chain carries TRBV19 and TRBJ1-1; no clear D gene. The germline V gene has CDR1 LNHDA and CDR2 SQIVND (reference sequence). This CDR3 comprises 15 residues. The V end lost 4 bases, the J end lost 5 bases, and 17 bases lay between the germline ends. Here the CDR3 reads CASSRDPRFGTEAFF. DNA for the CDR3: TGTGCCAGTAGTAGAGACCCCCGTTTTGGGACTGAAGCTTTCTTT.

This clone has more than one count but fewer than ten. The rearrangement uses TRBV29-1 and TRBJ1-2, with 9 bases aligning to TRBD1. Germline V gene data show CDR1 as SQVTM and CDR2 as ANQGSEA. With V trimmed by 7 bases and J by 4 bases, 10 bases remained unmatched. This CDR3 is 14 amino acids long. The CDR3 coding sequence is TGCAGCGCTCTACAGGACAGGGGAGGCTATGGCTACACCTTC. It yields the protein CSALQDRGGYGYTF.

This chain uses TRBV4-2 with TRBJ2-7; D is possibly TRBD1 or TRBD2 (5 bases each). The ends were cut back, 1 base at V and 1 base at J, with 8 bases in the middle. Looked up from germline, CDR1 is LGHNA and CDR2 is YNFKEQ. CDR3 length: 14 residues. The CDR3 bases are TGTGCCAGCAGCCAAGGGGACGAGTCCTACGAGCAGTACTTC. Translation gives CASSQGDESYEQYF.

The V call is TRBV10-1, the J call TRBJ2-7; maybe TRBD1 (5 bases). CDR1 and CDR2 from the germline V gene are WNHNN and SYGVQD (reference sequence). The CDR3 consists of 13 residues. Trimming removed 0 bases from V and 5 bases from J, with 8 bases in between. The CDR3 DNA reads TGCGCCAGCAGTGAGTCGACAGTTAACGAGCAGTACTTC. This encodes CASSESTVNEQYF.

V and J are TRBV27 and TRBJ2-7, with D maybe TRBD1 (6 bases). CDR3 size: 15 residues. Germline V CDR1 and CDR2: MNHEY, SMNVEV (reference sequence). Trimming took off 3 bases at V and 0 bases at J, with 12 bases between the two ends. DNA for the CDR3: TGTGCCAGCAGTTTCGCGCAGGGGTACTCCTACGAGCAGTACTTC. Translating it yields CASSFAQGYSYEQYF.

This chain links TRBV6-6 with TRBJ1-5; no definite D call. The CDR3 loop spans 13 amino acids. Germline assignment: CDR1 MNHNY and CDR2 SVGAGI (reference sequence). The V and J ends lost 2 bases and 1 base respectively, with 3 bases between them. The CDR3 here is CASSYGSNQPQHF. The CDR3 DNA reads TGTGCCAGCAGTTACGGCAGCAATCAGCCCCAGCATTTT.

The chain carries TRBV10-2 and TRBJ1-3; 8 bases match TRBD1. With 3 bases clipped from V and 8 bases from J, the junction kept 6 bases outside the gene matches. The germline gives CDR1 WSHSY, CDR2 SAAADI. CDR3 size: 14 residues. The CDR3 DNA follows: TGCGCCAGCAGTGATGGGACAGGCGGGCACACCATATATTTT. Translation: CASSDGTGGHTIYF.

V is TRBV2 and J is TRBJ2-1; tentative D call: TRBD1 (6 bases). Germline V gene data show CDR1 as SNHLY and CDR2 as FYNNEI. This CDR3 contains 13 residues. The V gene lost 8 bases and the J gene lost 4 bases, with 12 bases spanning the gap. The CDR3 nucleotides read TGTGCCAGCTATACAGGGCAATACAATGAGCAGTTCTTC. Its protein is CASYTGQYNEQFF. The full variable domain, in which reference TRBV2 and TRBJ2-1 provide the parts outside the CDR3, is EPEVTQTPSHQVTQMGQEVILRCVPISNHLYFYWYRQILGQKVEFLVSFYNNEISEKSEIFDDQFSVERPDGSNFTLKIRSTKLEDSAMYFCASYTGQYNEQFFGPGTRLTVL.

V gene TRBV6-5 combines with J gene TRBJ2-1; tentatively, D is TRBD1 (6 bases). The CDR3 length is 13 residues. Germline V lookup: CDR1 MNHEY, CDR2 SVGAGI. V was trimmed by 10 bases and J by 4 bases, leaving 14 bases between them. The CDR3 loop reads CATRDTGYNEQFF. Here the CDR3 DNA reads TGTGCCACCCGGGACACGGGATACAATGAGCAGTTCTTC.

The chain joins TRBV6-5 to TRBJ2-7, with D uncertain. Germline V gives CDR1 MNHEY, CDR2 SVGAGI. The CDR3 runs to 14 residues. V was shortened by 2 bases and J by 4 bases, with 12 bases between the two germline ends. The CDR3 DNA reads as TGTGCCAGCAGTTACATGGGGTCTGGATACGAGCAGTACTTC. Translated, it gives CASSYMGSGYEQYF.

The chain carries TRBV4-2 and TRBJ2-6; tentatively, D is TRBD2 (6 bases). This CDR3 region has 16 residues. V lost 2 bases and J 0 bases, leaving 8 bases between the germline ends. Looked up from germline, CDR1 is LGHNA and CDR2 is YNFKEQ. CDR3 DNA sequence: TGTGCCAGCAGCCAACAGGACTACTCTGGGGCCAACGTCCTGACTTTC. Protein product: CASSQQDYSGANVLTF.

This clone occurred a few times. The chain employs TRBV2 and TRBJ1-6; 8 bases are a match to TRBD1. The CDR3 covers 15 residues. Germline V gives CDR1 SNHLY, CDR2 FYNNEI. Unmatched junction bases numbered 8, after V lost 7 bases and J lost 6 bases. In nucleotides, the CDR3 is TGTGCCAGCAAGTGGAGCAGGGGGCTTAATTCACCCCTCCACTTT. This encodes CASKWSRGLNSPLHF.

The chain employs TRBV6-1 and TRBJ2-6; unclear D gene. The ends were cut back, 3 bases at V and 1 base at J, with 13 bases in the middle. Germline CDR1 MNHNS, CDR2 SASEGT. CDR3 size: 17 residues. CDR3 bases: TGTGCCAGCAGTGACCCCTCCGGGTATTCTGGGGCCAACGTCCTGACTTTC. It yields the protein CASSDPSGYSGANVLTF.

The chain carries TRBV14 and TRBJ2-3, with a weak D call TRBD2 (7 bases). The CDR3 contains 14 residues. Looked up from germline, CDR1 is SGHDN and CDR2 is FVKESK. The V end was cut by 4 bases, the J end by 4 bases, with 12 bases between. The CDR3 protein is CASSRGGFSDTQYF. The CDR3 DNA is TGTGCCAGCAGCCGCGGGGGCTTTTCAGATACGCAGTATTTT.

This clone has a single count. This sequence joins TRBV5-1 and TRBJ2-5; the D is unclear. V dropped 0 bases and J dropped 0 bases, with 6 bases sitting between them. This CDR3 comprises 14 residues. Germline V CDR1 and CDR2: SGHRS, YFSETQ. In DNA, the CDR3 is TGCGCCAGCAGCTTGGAAACGTACCAAGAGACCCAGTACTTC. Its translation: CASSLETYQETQYF.

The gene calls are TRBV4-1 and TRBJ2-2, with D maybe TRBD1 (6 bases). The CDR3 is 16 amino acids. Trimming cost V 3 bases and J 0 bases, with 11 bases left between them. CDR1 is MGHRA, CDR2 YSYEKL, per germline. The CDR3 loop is CASSHLGAANTGELFF. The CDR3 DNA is TGCGCCAGCAGCCACCTGGGGGCAGCGAACACCGGGGAGCTGTTTTTT.

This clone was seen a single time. The CDR3 protein is CASSESGTRETQYF. The CDR3 region has the DNA TGCGCCAGCAGCGAAAGCGGGACCCGAGAGACCCAGTACTTC. This chain joins TRBV5-1 and TRBJ2-5; 7 positions agree with TRBD2. The CDR3 spans 14 residues. Germline V CDR1 and CDR2: SGHRS, YFSETQ. V shed 4 bases and J 4 bases; nucleotides not matched to a gene: 7.

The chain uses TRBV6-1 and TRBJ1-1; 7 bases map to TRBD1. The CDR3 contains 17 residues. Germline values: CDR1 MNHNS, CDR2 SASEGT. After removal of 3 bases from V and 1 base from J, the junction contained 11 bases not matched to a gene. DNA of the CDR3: TGTGCCAGCAGTGACAGGGGGACTGGGTCGTGGAACACTGAAGCTTTCTTT. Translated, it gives CASSDRGTGSWNTEAFF.

The DNA of the CDR3 is TGTGCCAGCAGGCCCCTCGGGGGGTATGGCTACACCTTC. It specifies CASRPLGGYGYTF. The chain carries TRBV6-5 and TRBJ1-2; D perhaps matches TRBD1 (5 bases). From germline, CDR1 is MNHEY and CDR2 SVGAGI. Trimming left V 6 bases short and J 5 bases short, with 13 bases between. CDR3 length: 13 residues.

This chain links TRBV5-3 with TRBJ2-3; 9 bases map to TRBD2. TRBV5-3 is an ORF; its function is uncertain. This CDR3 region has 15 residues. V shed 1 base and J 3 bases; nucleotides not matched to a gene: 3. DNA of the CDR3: TGTGCCAGAAGCTTGAACGCGGGAGGGACAGATACGCAGTATTTT. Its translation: CARSLNAGGTDTQYF.

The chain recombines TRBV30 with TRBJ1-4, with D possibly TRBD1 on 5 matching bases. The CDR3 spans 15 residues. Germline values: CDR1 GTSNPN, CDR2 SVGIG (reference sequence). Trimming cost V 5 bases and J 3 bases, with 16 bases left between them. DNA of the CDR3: TGTGCCTGGCATAGCTGGGGGATGGCTAATGAAAAACTGTTTTTT. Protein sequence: CAWHSWGMANEKLFF.

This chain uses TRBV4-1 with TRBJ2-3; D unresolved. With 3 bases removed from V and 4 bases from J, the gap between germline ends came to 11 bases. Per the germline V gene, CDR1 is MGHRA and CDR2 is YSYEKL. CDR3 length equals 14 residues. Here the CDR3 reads CASSQGFGPDTQYF. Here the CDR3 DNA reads TGCGCCAGCAGCCAGGGTTTCGGGCCAGATACGCAGTATTTT.

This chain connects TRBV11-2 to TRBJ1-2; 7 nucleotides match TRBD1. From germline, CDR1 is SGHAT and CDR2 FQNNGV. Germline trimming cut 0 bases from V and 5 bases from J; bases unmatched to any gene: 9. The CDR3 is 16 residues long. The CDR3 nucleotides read TGTGCCAGCAGCTTAGATTTGGGCAGGGGGTTATATGGCTACACCTTC. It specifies CASSLDLGRGLYGYTF.

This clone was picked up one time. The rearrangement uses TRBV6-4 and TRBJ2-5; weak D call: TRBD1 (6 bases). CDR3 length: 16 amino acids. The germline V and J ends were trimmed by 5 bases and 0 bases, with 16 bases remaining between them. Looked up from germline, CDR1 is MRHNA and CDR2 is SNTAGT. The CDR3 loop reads CASSRTGTQYQETQYF. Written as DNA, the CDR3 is TGTGCCAGCAGTCGAACCGGGACACAGTACCAAGAGACCCAGTACTTC.